This entry lists 29 T cell receptor beta chains sequenced from one sample in a study of T cells after posttransplantation cyclophosphamide. TCRdb's copy holds only in-frame clones and misses some; the assay was immunoSEQ multiplex PCR. The sample contains over 45,000 clones, none occurring once; roughly 2.4% lies in the top ten. The sequencing input was PBMCs. The receptors were gathered from a man aged 40-55 years in good health, CMV-negative, and a related stem cell transplant donor.

The table lists this clone with many counts. The gene calls are TRBV11-3 and TRBJ2-1; TRBD2 matches 11 bases. J gave up 4 bases and V 4 bases, and 3 bases lay outside the gene matches. Germline values: CDR1 SGHNT, CDR2 YENEEA. There are 15 residues in the CDR3. In nucleotides, the CDR3 is TGTGCCAGCAGCTCGGGACTAGCGGTTTACAATGAGCAGTTCTTC. It specifies CASSSGLAVYNEQFF.

This clone was found many times. This chain connects TRBV4-1 to TRBJ1-4; D not resolved. The length of the CDR3 is 17 residues. The V and J ends lost 0 bases and 1 base respectively, with 12 bases between them. Germline V gene lookup returns CDR1 MGHRA and CDR2 YSYEKL. CDR3 in amino acids: CASSQEGSGLTNEKLFF. The CDR3 region has the DNA TGCGCCAGCAGCCAAGAAGGCAGCGGTTTAACTAATGAAAAACTGTTTTTT.

This clone occurred many times. The V gene is TRBV6-5, the J gene TRBJ2-7, with TRBD2 as a possible D gene (6 bases). Looked up from germline, CDR1 is MNHEY and CDR2 is SVGAGI. There are 15 residues in the CDR3. The ends were cut back, 0 bases at V and 3 bases at J, with 12 bases in the middle. The CDR3 protein is CASSYSGEDYYEQYF. DNA of the CDR3: TGTGCCAGCAGTTACTCGGGGGAGGATTACTACGAGCAGTACTTC.

In its sample, this clone was seen many times. This chain uses TRBV27 with TRBJ2-6; D gene ambiguous. Germline values: CDR1 MNHEY, CDR2 SMNVEV (reference sequence). This CDR3 region has 15 residues. V was pared by 3 bases and J by 0 bases, with 6 bases between. The CDR3, as DNA: TGTGCCAGCAGTTTCTACTCCTCTGGGGCCAACGTCCTGACTTTC. Translated: CASSFYSSGANVLTF.

This clone was observed a handful of times. The DNA of the CDR3 is TGTGCCAGCAGTCGACAGGGGTCGGTTGGCTACACCTTC. Amino acids: CASSRQGSVGYTF. J is TRBJ1-2 and V is TRBV6-1; 8 bases are shared with TRBD1. The germline CDR1 and CDR2 sequences are MNHNS and SASEGT. This CDR3 contains 13 residues. J lost 7 bases, V lost 5 bases, and 6 bases had no gene match.

This clone was counted ten times or more. This chain joins TRBV30 and TRBJ2-2; 11 bases are shared with TRBD1. With V trimmed by 1 base and J by 6 bases, 1 base remained unmatched. There are 14 residues in the CDR3. CDR1 is GTSNPN and CDR2 is SVGIG in the germline V gene (reference sequence). This chain's CDR3 is CAWSAGQGAGELFF. DNA for the CDR3: TGTGCCTGGAGTGCGGGACAGGGGGCCGGGGAGCTGTTTTTT.

The sample holds a few counts of this clone. The chain is built from TRBV7-9 and TRBJ1-1; 7 positions agree with TRBD1. V gave up 8 bases and J gave up 1 base; unmatched junction bases: 4. CDR1 is SEHNR, CDR2 FQNEAQ, per germline (reference sequence). This CDR3 is built from 13 residues. This CDR3 is CASAGQRNTEAFF. In DNA, the CDR3 is TGTGCCAGCGCGGGACAGAGGAACACTGAAGCTTTCTTT. The full variable domain, in which reference TRBV7-9 and TRBJ1-1 provide the parts outside the CDR3, is DTGVSQNPRHKITKRGQNVTFRCDPISEHNRLYWYRQTLGQGPEFLTYFQNEAQLEKSRLLSDRFSAERPKGSFSTLEIQRTEQGDSAMYLCASAGQRNTEAFFGQGTRLTVV.

This clone came up a few times. This sequence joins TRBV7-9 and TRBJ2-3; TRBD2 aligns across 8 bases. The CDR3 covers 16 residues. Germline V lookup: CDR1 SEHNR, CDR2 FQNEAQ (reference sequence). The V and J ends lost 6 bases and 2 bases, in that order; junction bases with no gene match: 10. This chain's CDR3 is CASRPLPGGATDTQYF. DNA of the CDR3: TGTGCCAGCAGACCTTTGCCGGGGGGGGCCACAGATACGCAGTATTTT.

This clone was seen ten or more times. CDR3 bases: TGTGCCAGCAGCTCCGGGACAGGGGGCGACGAGCAGTACTTC. This gives the protein CASSSGTGGDEQYF. V is TRBV5-8 and J is TRBJ2-7; 12 bases match TRBD1. The ends lost 3 bases at V and 5 bases at J; junction bases unmatched: 3. There are 14 residues in the CDR3. Germline values: CDR1 SGHTS, CDR2 YDEGEE.

This clone was seen ten or more times. V and J are TRBV18 and TRBJ2-7; 9 bases agree with TRBD1. CDR1 and CDR2 (germline): KGHSH, LQKENI. This CDR3 has 14 residues. With V trimmed by 5 bases and J by 6 bases, 8 bases remained unmatched. The CDR3 sequence is CASSTGTGLIEQYF. The CDR3 DNA follows: TGTGCCAGCTCAACCGGGACAGGGCTCATCGAGCAGTACTTC.

This clone was counted many times. The chain has TRBV27 and TRBJ1-1; maybe TRBD1 (6 bases). Germline CDR1 MNHEY, CDR2 SMNVEV (reference sequence). The CDR3 loop spans 15 amino acids. The V gene lost 0 bases and the J gene lost 4 bases, with 12 bases spanning the gap. The CDR3 here is CASSLSGGGPTEAFF. In nucleotides, the CDR3 is TGTGCCAGCAGTTTATCCGGGGGGGGGCCCACTGAAGCTTTCTTT.

V is TRBV28 and J is TRBJ2-5, with D perhaps TRBD2 (6 bases). Trimming took 7 bases from V and 3 from J, leaving 15 bases between them. This CDR3 is built from 14 residues. Looked up from germline, CDR1 is MDHEN and CDR2 is SYDVKM. CDR3 bases: TGTGCCAGCATCCCTGGAGGGCCTGAAGAGACCCAGTACTTC. This gives the protein CASIPGGPEETQYF.

This clone has at least ten counts. Other DNA sequences of this sample code for an identical CDR3. The chain uses TRBV7-2 and TRBJ1-4; 11 bases match TRBD1. The trim removed 5 bases at V and 8 bases at J, leaving 10 bases unmatched. The germline gives CDR1 SGHTA, CDR2 FQGNSA. This CDR3 has 16 amino acids. This CDR3 is CASSLRTGGDGEKLFF. DNA for the CDR3: TGTGCCAGCAGCCTCCGGACAGGGGGCGATGGCGAAAAACTGTTTTTT.

At least ten counts were recorded for this clone. The rearrangement joins TRBV29-1 to TRBJ1-5, with 7 bases matching TRBD1. Germline-derived CDR1 and CDR2 are SQVTM and ANQGSEA. This CDR3 contains 15 residues. V lost 6 bases, J lost 7 bases, and 15 bases stayed unmatched. The CDR3 sequence is CSVAGGGEPGQPQHF. CDR3 in DNA: TGCAGCGTCGCTGGAGGGGGCGAGCCAGGACAGCCCCAGCATTTT.

This clone has a count of ten or more. V usage is TRBV7-9 and J usage is TRBJ2-5, with TRBD2 identical over 10 bases. The CDR3 is 15 amino acids. V was clipped by 5 bases and J by 1 base; unmatched bases: 4. CDR1 is SEHNR, CDR2 FQNEAQ, per germline (reference sequence). CDR3 residues: CASSRTSGIQETQYF. As DNA, the CDR3 is TGTGCCAGCAGCCGGACTAGCGGTATCCAAGAGACCCAGTACTTC.

This clone was picked up many times. This sequence joins TRBV11-2 and TRBJ2-7; 8 bases align to TRBD1. The CDR3 contains 15 residues. V gave up 3 bases and J gave up 2 bases; unmatched junction bases: 6. The germline CDR1 and CDR2 sequences are SGHAT and FQNNGV. The CDR3 DNA is TGTGCCAGCAGCTTTGACAGGGGCCCCCCCTACGAGCAGTACTTC. As protein: CASSFDRGPPYEQYF. Together with reference TRBV11-2 and TRBJ2-7, the CDR3 gives the full variable domain: EAGVAQSPRYKIIEKRQSVAFWCNPISGHATLYWYQQILGQGPKLLIQFQNNGVVDDSQLPKDRFSAERLKGVDSTLKIQPAKLEDSAVYLCASSFDRGPPYEQYFGPGTRLTVT.

This clone showed up many times. This chain links TRBV5-6 with TRBJ1-2, with TRBD1 as a possible D gene (5 bases). V gave up 0 bases and J gave up 8 bases, with 17 bases separating them. From germline, CDR1 is SGHDT and CDR2 YYEEEE. The CDR3 covers 15 residues. The CDR3 region is CASSLEARDSRGYTF. In DNA, the CDR3 is TGTGCCAGCAGCTTGGAAGCCCGGGACTCCAGAGGCTACACCTTC.

This clone appeared many times. V usage is TRBV10-3 and J usage is TRBJ1-1; D is ambiguous. The CDR3 length is 14 residues. Germline V gene lookup returns CDR1 ENHRY and CDR2 SYGVKD. Trimming took 1 base from V and 1 from J, leaving 7 bases between them. CDR3 amino acids: CAISEFEENTEAFF. CDR3 nucleotide sequence: TGTGCCATCAGTGAGTTTGAGGAGAACACTGAAGCTTTCTTT.

At least ten counts were recorded for this clone. V gene TRBV18 combines with J gene TRBJ1-3, with 8 bases lining up with TRBD1. The germline V gene has CDR1 KGHSH and CDR2 LQKENI. The CDR3 consists of 17 residues. V lost 4 bases and J lost 0; bases outside the gene matches: 8. The CDR3 sequence: CASSQSSGTGSGNTIYF. The CDR3 DNA reads TGTGCCAGCTCACAATCCTCCGGGACAGGCTCTGGAAACACCATATATTTT.

This clone was observed at least ten times. The chain uses TRBV10-3 and TRBJ2-7, with TRBD2 identical over 11 bases. Germline loops: CDR1 ENHRY, CDR2 SYGVKD. The V and J ends lost 5 bases and 6 bases, in that order; junction bases with no gene match: 9. The CDR3 totals 15 residues. The CDR3 DNA follows: TGTGCCATCAGTACCCCTAGCGGGAGGTCGGGCGAGCAGTACTTC. This codes for CAISTPSGRSGEQYF.

The table lists this clone with many counts. V and J are TRBV7-2 and TRBJ2-3; possibly TRBD2 for D (6 bases). The V gene lost 6 bases and the J gene lost 1 base, with 14 bases spanning the gap. The germline V gene encodes CDR1 SGHTA and CDR2 FQGNSA. The CDR3 is 15 amino acids. The CDR3 protein is CASRPPGVGTDTQYF. The CDR3 nucleotides are TGTGCCAGCAGGCCTCCGGGGGTCGGCACAGATACGCAGTATTTT.

In this sample, this clone turned up many times. This chain uses TRBV19 with TRBJ2-5; TRBD2 aligns across 15 bases. The CDR3 length is 20 residues. The J segment lost 0 bases and the V segment lost 5 bases, leaving 13 bases of the junction unmatched. Germline V gives CDR1 LNHDA, CDR2 SQIVND (reference sequence). Here the CDR3 DNA reads TGTGCCAGTAGTTCTCATCCGGGACTAGCGGGAGGCGAGAACCAAGAGACCCAGTACTTC. The encoded protein is CASSSHPGLAGGENQETQYF.

This clone was observed many times. This chain connects TRBV7-2 to TRBJ2-1; D gene ambiguous. The V gene lost 2 bases and the J gene lost 6 bases, with 14 bases spanning the gap. Germline CDR1 is SGHTA and CDR2 is FQGNSA. The CDR3 loop spans 15 amino acids. CDR3 nucleotides: TGTGCCAGCAGCTTATCCCACTCTGGGCCCAATGAGCAGTTCTTC. Its protein product is CASSLSHSGPNEQFF.

This clone was counted ten times or more. In DNA form, the CDR3 reads TGTGCCAGCAGCTTAGCGTGGGCCTTGGACAGGGATGAAAAACTGTTTTTT. Translating gives CASSLAWALDRDEKLFF. This chain links TRBV7-6 with TRBJ1-4, with TRBD1 matching over 8 bases. Germline V gene lookup returns CDR1 SGHVS and CDR2 FNYEAQ. There are 17 residues in the CDR3. V shed 0 bases, J shed 6 bases, and the junction held 9 bases outside the gene matches. Based on the CDR3 plus reference TRBV7-6 and TRBJ1-4, the full variable domain is GAGVSQSPRYKVTKRGQDVALRCDPISGHVSLYWYRQALGQGPEFLTYFNYEAQQDKSGLPNDRFSAERPEGSISTLTIQRTEQRDSAMYRCASSLAWALDRDEKLFFGSGTQLSVL.

This clone was picked up many times. The chain couples TRBV10-2 to TRBJ1-1; D gene unclear. The V gene lost 1 base and the J gene lost 4 bases, with 7 bases spanning the gap. The CDR3 loop spans 13 amino acids. CDR1 is WSHSY, CDR2 SAAADI, per germline. The CDR3 sequence: CASSEWEGTEAFF. CDR3 DNA sequence: TGCGCCAGCAGTGAGTGGGAGGGCACTGAAGCTTTCTTT.

This clone was detected many times. The rearrangement joins TRBV28 to TRBJ1-3; unclear D gene. Trimming cost V 3 bases and J 0 bases, with 3 bases left between them. This CDR3 is built from 13 residues. Germline loops: CDR1 MDHEN, CDR2 SYDVKM. The CDR3 nucleotides are TGTGCCAGCAGTTTTATCTCTGGAAACACCATATATTTT. Its protein product is CASSFISGNTIYF. The full variable domain, rest sourced from reference TRBV28 and TRBJ1-3, is DVKVTQSSRYLVKRTGEKVFLECVQDMDHENMFWYRQDPGLGLRLIYFSYDVKMKEKGDIPEGYSVSREKKERFSLILESASTNQTSMYLCASSFISGNTIYFGEGSWLTVV.

The chain carries TRBV14 and TRBJ2-5; 11 bases agree with TRBD1. The J call is doubtful: the DNA matches TRBJ2-7 better. Germline assignment: CDR1 SGHDN and CDR2 FVKESK. This CDR3 contains 15 residues. The DNA for the CDR3 is TGTGCCAGCAGCCAGGCGGACAGGGGGCAATACGAGCAGTACTTC. Translated: CASSQADRGQYEQYF.

This clone was detected many times. The chain recombines TRBV30 with TRBJ2-5; a possible D gene is TRBD1 (6 bases). The germline V and J ends were trimmed by 3 bases and 6 bases, with 11 bases remaining between them. Germline CDR1 GTSNPN, CDR2 SVGIG (reference sequence). The CDR3 runs to 12 residues. CDR3 DNA sequence: TGTGCCTGGAGCACAACAGGGAAGACCCAGTACTTC. Its translation is CAWSTTGKTQYF.

This clone has more than one count but fewer than ten. The gene calls are TRBV6-5 and TRBJ1-2; 9 bases align to TRBD1. The germline CDR1 and CDR2 sequences are MNHEY and SVGAGI. V shed 6 bases and J 6 bases; nucleotides not matched to a gene: 5. This CDR3 comprises 13 residues. As DNA, the CDR3 is TGTGCCAGCAGGAGGGACAGGGAAGATGGCTACACCTTC. This translates into CASRRDREDGYTF.